One and the same sample provided the 32 T cell receptor beta chains below, sequenced in a study of OX40 agonist ivuxolimab in advanced cancers. Libraries were prepared through the immunoSEQ multiplex PCR assay. Sourced from immuneACCESS, this table was stored by TCRdb with only in-frame sequences that have V and J called. A share of the clones is absent; for the studies checked, an unresolved V gene accounts for under half, and the remainder has no known explanation. A total of 15,000 to 20,000 clones appear in this sample, about 90% of them only once. The ten top clones hold roughly 30% of the sample. This specimen was CD4+ or CD8+ T cells sorted from blood, taken in a trial of the OX40 agonist ivuxolimab. Every receptor here comes from an adult with an advanced solid tumor such as melanoma, head and neck, liver or kidney cancer.

The chain carries TRBV28 and TRBJ1-5; 8 bases agree with TRBD1. This CDR3 comprises 15 residues. Germline lookup yields CDR1 MDHEN and CDR2 SYDVKM. V lost 6 bases to trimming and J lost 4 bases; unmatched junction nucleotides: 8. The CDR3: CASRATGGGNQPQHF. The CDR3 DNA sequence: TGTGCCAGCAGGGCTACAGGGGGTGGAAATCAGCCCCAGCATTTT.

The chain joins TRBV7-9 to TRBJ1-2; D is possibly TRBD1 (5 bases). V lost 5 bases and J 3 bases, leaving 16 bases between the germline ends. CDR1 and CDR2 from the germline V gene are SEHNR and FQNEAQ (reference sequence). CDR3 length equals 15 residues. The CDR3 sequence is CASSPDSSGDYGYTF. CDR3 bases: TGTGCCAGCAGCCCAGACAGCTCGGGGGACTATGGCTACACCTTC.

There are a few counts of this clone. V and J are TRBV5-4 and TRBJ1-5; the D is unclear. The ends were cut back, 4 bases at V and 6 bases at J, with 5 bases in the middle. The CDR3 sequence is 11 residues long. Germline V gene data show CDR1 as SGHNT and CDR2 as YYREEE (reference sequence). The CDR3 nucleotides read TGTGCCAGCAGCAGTGCTCAGCCCCAGCATTTT. This codes for CASSSAQPQHF.

This chain joins TRBV5-1 and TRBJ2-1, with D hard to call. The ends were cut back, 3 bases at V and 10 bases at J, with 8 bases in the middle. Looked up from germline, CDR1 is SGHRS and CDR2 is YFSETQ. The CDR3 loop spans 11 amino acids. The CDR3 here is CASSYAQEQFF. CDR3 DNA: TGCGCCAGCAGCTATGCGCAGGAGCAGTTCTTC.

Only one count was recorded for this clone. This chain uses TRBV5-1 with TRBJ2-5, with D possibly being TRBD1 (6 bases). From germline, CDR1 is SGHRS and CDR2 YFSETQ. Deletions cut 4 bases from V and 2 bases from J, with 15 bases between. CDR3 length: 15 amino acids. The CDR3 bases are TGCGCCAGCAGCACGATGTACAGGGCACAAGAGACCCAGTACTTC. Its translation: CASSTMYRAQETQYF. Combining the CDR3 with reference TRBV5-1 and TRBJ2-5 gives the whole variable domain KAGVTQTPRYLIKTRGQQVTLSCSPISGHRSVSWYQQTPGQGLQFLFEYFSETQRNKGNFPGRFSGRQFSNSRSEMNVSTLELGDSALYLCASSTMYRAQETQYFGPGTRLLVL.

The V gene is TRBV9, the J gene TRBJ2-1; 11 bases agree with TRBD2. The trim removed 3 bases at V and 1 base at J, leaving 3 bases unmatched. The germline V gene has CDR1 SGDLS and CDR2 YYNGEE. The CDR3 extends over 16 amino acids. The CDR3 is CASSAPSGGSYNEQFF. In nucleotides, the CDR3 is TGTGCCAGCAGCGCGCCTAGCGGGGGGTCCTACAATGAGCAGTTCTTC.

V gene TRBV2 combines with J gene TRBJ1-3; possibly TRBD1 for D (5 bases). Germline V gene lookup returns CDR1 SNHLY and CDR2 FYNNEI. Trimming took 4 bases from V and 4 from J, leaving 8 bases between them. This CDR3 has 13 amino acids. The DNA of the CDR3 is TGTGCCAGCAGTGTACAGGTCGGAAACACCATATATTTT. Translating it yields CASSVQVGNTIYF.

The chain couples TRBV4-2 to TRBJ2-3, with 10 nucleotides matching TRBD2. This CDR3 spans 15 amino acids. Unmatched junction bases numbered 4, after V lost 4 bases and J lost 3 bases. Germline V lookup: CDR1 LGHNA, CDR2 YNFKEQ. The CDR3 bases are TGTGCCAGCAGCCCCCTAGCGGGAGATACAGATACGCAGTATTTT. As protein: CASSPLAGDTDTQYF.

The J gene is TRBJ2-5, the V gene TRBV13, with 7 nucleotides matching TRBD2. V lost 3 bases and J lost 2; bases outside the gene matches: 9. The CDR3 length is 16 residues. Germline-derived CDR1 and CDR2 are PRHDT and FYEKMQ (reference sequence). CDR3 loop: CASSFMLGGSQETQYF. The DNA for the CDR3 is TGTGCCAGCAGCTTCATGCTGGGGGGGTCACAAGAGACCCAGTACTTC.

CDR3 region: CASSLTVNEQFF. CDR3 DNA: TGCGCCAGCAGCTTGACAGTCAATGAGCAGTTCTTC. J is TRBJ2-1 and V is TRBV5-1; no firm D call. This CDR3 comprises 12 residues. The V end was cut by 1 base, the J end by 6 bases, with 5 bases between. Germline V gene data show CDR1 as SGHRS and CDR2 as YFSETQ.

This clone was detected once. Here the CDR3 DNA reads TGCGCCAGCAGCCAAGAACAGGGGGGTATAGATGAAGCTTTCTTT. The encoded protein is CASSQEQGGIDEAFF. The chain carries TRBV4-3 and TRBJ1-1, with TRBD1 matching over 8 bases. V lost 0 bases to trimming and J lost 7 bases; unmatched junction nucleotides: 7. The CDR3 contains 15 residues. The germline gives CDR1 LGHNA, CDR2 YSLEER.

The chain employs TRBV20-1 and TRBJ2-7; no clear D. Germline CDR1 DFQATT, CDR2 SNEGSKA (reference sequence). Trimming removed 7 bases from V and 3 bases from J, with 7 bases in between. The CDR3 is made up of 10 amino acids. CDR3 sequence: CSVRIYEQYF. CDR3 nucleotides: TGCAGTGTCCGGATCTACGAGCAGTACTTC.

The V call is TRBV2, the J call TRBJ2-2; D unclear. Germline lookup yields CDR1 SNHLY and CDR2 FYNNEI. The CDR3 covers 14 residues. V lost 3 bases, J lost 1 base, and 6 bases lay in between. The CDR3 region has the DNA TGTGCCAGCAGTGACTGGGAGAACACCGGGGAGCTGTTTTTT. This codes for CASSDWENTGELFF. Full variable domain (remainder filled in from reference TRBV2 and TRBJ2-2): EPEVTQTPSHQVTQMGQEVILRCVPISNHLYFYWYRQILGQKVEFLVSFYNNEISEKSEIFDDQFSVERPDGSNFTLKIRSTKLEDSAMYFCASSDWENTGELFFGEGSRLTVL.

This chain joins TRBV19 and TRBJ2-3; D may be TRBD1 (6 bases). The germline V gene has CDR1 LNHDA and CDR2 SQIVND (reference sequence). Trimming shortened V by 2 bases and J by 1 base, and 10 bases separated the two germline ends. The CDR3 length is 15 residues. The CDR3 sequence: CASSISRGGTDTQYF. The CDR3 DNA reads TGTGCCAGTAGTATAAGCAGGGGCGGCACAGATACGCAGTATTTT.

This chain uses TRBV7-9 with TRBJ2-7; 7 positions agree with TRBD2. Germline V gene sequence: CDR1 SEHNR, CDR2 FQNEAQ (reference sequence). Losses at the gene ends were 3 bases for V and 4 bases for J; bases not matched to a gene: 6. This CDR3 is 14 amino acids long. The CDR3 DNA is TGTGCCAGCAGCTTTCTTGGCGGGAGTTACGAGCAGTACTTC. Translated, it gives CASSFLGGSYEQYF.

The chain combines TRBV27 with TRBJ1-5; possibly TRBD1 for D (6 bases). Germline lookup yields CDR1 MNHEY and CDR2 SMNVEV (reference sequence). There are 15 residues in the CDR3. Trimming removed 6 bases from V and 4 bases from J, with 16 bases in between. The CDR3 reads CASSPQGHANQPQHF. CDR3 nucleotide sequence: TGTGCCAGCAGCCCCCAGGGACACGCGAATCAGCCCCAGCATTTT.

There are a few counts of this clone. This rearrangement joins TRBV5-6 to TRBJ2-7, with TRBD2 identical over 8 bases. From germline, CDR1 is SGHDT and CDR2 YYEEEE. The CDR3 sequence is 17 residues long. The V and J ends lost 6 bases and 1 base, in that order; junction bases with no gene match: 15. The CDR3 nucleotides read TGTGCCAGCACCCCCGGGATAGCGGGGTTTATTTCCTACGAGCAGTACTTC. Translated: CASTPGIAGFISYEQYF.

This rearrangement joins TRBV11-2 to TRBJ2-7, with 7 bases fitting TRBD2. This CDR3 has 14 amino acids. The germline V gene encodes CDR1 SGHAT and CDR2 FQNNGV. Unmatched junction bases numbered 5, after V lost 2 bases and J lost 4 bases. CDR3 DNA: TGTGCCAGCAGCTTATGGGAGGGCATATACGAGCAGTACTTC. This codes for CASSLWEGIYEQYF.

J is TRBJ1-2 and V is TRBV6-5; 12 bases are a match to TRBD1. Germline trimming cut 5 bases from V and 3 bases from J; bases unmatched to any gene: 4. There are 15 residues in the CDR3. The V gene's germline CDR1 is MNHEY and CDR2 SVGAGI. CDR3 sequence: CASSPGTGGDYGYTF. The CDR3 nucleotides are TGTGCCAGCAGTCCTGGGACAGGGGGCGACTATGGCTACACCTTC.

The chain uses TRBV5-4 and TRBJ1-2, with D unresolved. The V gene's germline CDR1 is SGHNT and CDR2 YYREEE (reference sequence). V was pared by 0 bases and J by 3 bases, with 15 bases between. The CDR3 extends over 16 amino acids. CDR3 nucleotides: TGTGCCAGCAGCTTGGCTCTAGGGCAGGCCCACTATGGCTACACCTTC. Amino acid sequence: CASSLALGQAHYGYTF. Complete variable domain (other parts from reference TRBV5-4 and TRBJ1-2): ETGVTQSPTHLIKTRGQQVTLRCSSQSGHNTVSWYQQALGQGPQFIFQYYREEENGRGNFPPRFSGLQFPNYSSELNVNALELDDSALYLCASSLALGQAHYGYTFGSGTRLTVV.

J is TRBJ2-7 and V is TRBV4-3; 11 bases align to TRBD2. Germline V gene lookup returns CDR1 LGHNA and CDR2 YSLEER. The CDR3 is made up of 16 amino acids. Trimming removed 0 bases from V and 0 bases from J; junction bases left unmatched: 1. The CDR3 is CASSQDGTSGSYEQYF. CDR3 coding DNA: TGCGCCAGCAGCCAAGATGGGACTAGCGGCTCCTACGAGCAGTACTTC.

This rearrangement joins TRBV14 to TRBJ2-2, with 10 positions matching TRBD2. The CDR3 extends over 20 amino acids. Germline V gene sequence: CDR1 SGHDN, CDR2 FVKESK. V shed 1 base and J 4 bases; nucleotides not matched to a gene: 15. This CDR3 is CASSQAWVTGLAGATGELFF. The CDR3 DNA reads TGTGCCAGCAGCCAAGCCTGGGTGACAGGCCTAGCGGGAGCCACCGGGGAGCTGTTTTTT.

This clone was seen a single time. The rearrangement links TRBV19 to TRBJ2-3; D possibly corresponds to TRBD1 (6 bases). V lost 6 bases to trimming and J lost 0 bases, with 13 bases between them. CDR1 is LNHDA and CDR2 is SQIVND in the germline V gene (reference sequence). This CDR3 is built from 15 residues. Here the CDR3 reads CASSSRQVSTDTQYF. CDR3 DNA: TGTGCCAGTAGCTCCCGACAGGTTAGCACAGATACGCAGTATTTT.

The V call is TRBV4-1, the J call TRBJ1-4, with no clear D. From germline, CDR1 is MGHRA and CDR2 YSYEKL. This CDR3 comprises 12 residues. V shed 4 bases and J shed 8 bases, with 8 bases lying between them. The CDR3 nucleotides read TGCGCCAGCAGCCGGGTTCGAGAAAAACTGTTTTTT. Translating gives CASSRVREKLFF.

V usage is TRBV7-9 and J usage is TRBJ2-1; D is perhaps TRBD1 (6 bases). V shed 2 bases and J shed 3 bases, with 14 bases lying between them. The CDR3 runs 16 residues. In germline, CDR1 is SEHNR, CDR2 FQNEAQ (reference sequence). This CDR3 reads CASSLLGAGNYNEQFF. CDR3 bases: TGTGCCAGCAGCTTATTGGGGGCAGGAAACTACAATGAGCAGTTCTTC.

The rearrangement joins TRBV7-6 to TRBJ2-1, with D uncertain. From germline, CDR1 is SGHVS and CDR2 FNYEAQ. V lost 2 bases and J lost 10, with 12 bases in between. This CDR3 has 13 residues. CDR3 region: CASSLQIRYEQFF. DNA of the CDR3: TGTGCCAGCAGCTTACAGATACGGTACGAGCAGTTCTTC. The full variable domain, completed using reference TRBV7-6 and TRBJ2-1, is GAGVSQSPRYKVTKRGQDVALRCDPISGHVSLYWYRQALGQGPEFLTYFNYEAQQDKSGLPNDRFSAERPEGSISTLTIQRTEQRDSAMYRCASSLQIRYEQFFGPGTRLTVL.

This clone was recorded a few times. The chain joins TRBV28 to TRBJ1-3; the D is unclear. CDR1 MDHEN and CDR2 SYDVKM come from the germline V gene. V gave up 2 bases and J gave up 1 base, with 6 bases separating them. This CDR3 has 14 amino acids. The CDR3 coding sequence is TGTGCCAGCAGTTTACTGATTTCTGGAAACACCATATATTTT. It is translated as CASSLLISGNTIYF.

This clone appeared a single time. In DNA, the CDR3 is TGTGCCAGCAGCTTACGGTGCTGTCACACCTTC. The encoded protein is CASSLRCCHTF. The chain joins TRBV7-3 to TRBJ1-2, with D unresolved. Germline V gene data show CDR1 as SGHTA and CDR2 as FQGTGA. The ends were cut back, 2 bases at V and 12 bases at J, with 10 bases in the middle. The CDR3 sequence is 11 residues long.

V is TRBV7-8 and J is TRBJ2-2; D is undetermined. The CDR3 runs to 14 residues. V was trimmed by 5 bases and J by 4 bases, leaving 11 bases between them. Germline CDR1 is SGHVS and CDR2 is FQNEAQ. CDR3 loop: CASSRTTSTGELFF. The CDR3 DNA follows: TGTGCCAGCAGCCGCACGACAAGCACCGGGGAGCTGTTTTTT. The variable domain in full, with the rest retrieved from reference TRBV7-8 and TRBJ2-2, is GAGVSQSPRYKVAKRGQDVALRCDPISGHVSLFWYQQALGQGPEFLTYFQNEAQLDKSGLPSDRFFAERPEGSVSTLKIQRTQQEDSAVYLCASSRTTSTGELFFGEGSRLTVL.

This chain joins TRBV2 and TRBJ2-2; 8 bases align to TRBD2. Germline V gene lookup returns CDR1 SNHLY and CDR2 FYNNEI. This CDR3 spans 17 amino acids. The V segment lost 3 bases and the J segment 5 bases; nucleotides outside the gene matches: 11. CDR3 protein: CASSDELAGLSTGELFF. CDR3 sequence (DNA): TGTGCCAGCAGTGATGAGCTAGCGGGCCTAAGTACCGGGGAGCTGTTTTTT.

The chain employs TRBV30 and TRBJ2-3; possible D gene TRBD2, 6 bases. CDR1 is GTSNPN, CDR2 SVGIG, per germline (reference sequence). CDR3 length: 18 amino acids. V was cut by 2 bases and J by 0 bases, with 21 bases left in between. The CDR3 is CAWSIGSGDSTSTDTQYF. CDR3 sequence (DNA): TGTGCCTGGAGTATTGGGTCCGGGGACTCAACTAGCACAGATACGCAGTATTTT.

V is TRBV28 and J is TRBJ1-1; D gene ambiguous. Trimming took 3 bases from V and 0 from J, leaving 11 bases between them. The CDR3 consists of 15 residues. Germline CDR1 and CDR2: MDHEN and SYDVKM. Here the CDR3 DNA reads TGTGCCAGCAGTTTGTTTGCCAGTATGAACACTGAAGCTTTCTTT. As protein: CASSLFASMNTEAFF.